The clone carrying this T cell receptor (beta chain) was recorded a few times. The sample is drawn from a study of Graves' ophthalmopathy and Graves' hyperthyroidism. Exclusion applied to patients with other autoimmune diseases, uncontrolled infections, pregnancy or lactation. As the template, RNA transcripts were used to amplify TCR beta CDR3 regions. First-round RT-PCR used HTBI primers; second-round multiplex PCR followed. TCRdb ran MiXCR on the multiplex PCR reads and lists one entry per CDR3 protein. The data contain about 210,000 distinct CDR3 sequences, roughly 29% of them singletons. Deletions cut 5 bases from V and 0 bases from J, with 13 bases between. Germline V gene sequence: CDR1 SGHNT, CDR2 YENEEA. This CDR3 has 15 amino acids.

The receptor was derived from a man aged 50 or older with Graves' ophthalmopathy. The sample consisted of peripheral blood. The V and J genes are TRBV11-3 and TRBJ2-5, with D maybe TRBD1 (6 bases). CDR3 DNA sequence: TGTGCCAGCAGCCCTGGGGGACACCACCAAGAGACCCAGTACTTC. Amino acid sequence: CASSPGGHHQETQYF.